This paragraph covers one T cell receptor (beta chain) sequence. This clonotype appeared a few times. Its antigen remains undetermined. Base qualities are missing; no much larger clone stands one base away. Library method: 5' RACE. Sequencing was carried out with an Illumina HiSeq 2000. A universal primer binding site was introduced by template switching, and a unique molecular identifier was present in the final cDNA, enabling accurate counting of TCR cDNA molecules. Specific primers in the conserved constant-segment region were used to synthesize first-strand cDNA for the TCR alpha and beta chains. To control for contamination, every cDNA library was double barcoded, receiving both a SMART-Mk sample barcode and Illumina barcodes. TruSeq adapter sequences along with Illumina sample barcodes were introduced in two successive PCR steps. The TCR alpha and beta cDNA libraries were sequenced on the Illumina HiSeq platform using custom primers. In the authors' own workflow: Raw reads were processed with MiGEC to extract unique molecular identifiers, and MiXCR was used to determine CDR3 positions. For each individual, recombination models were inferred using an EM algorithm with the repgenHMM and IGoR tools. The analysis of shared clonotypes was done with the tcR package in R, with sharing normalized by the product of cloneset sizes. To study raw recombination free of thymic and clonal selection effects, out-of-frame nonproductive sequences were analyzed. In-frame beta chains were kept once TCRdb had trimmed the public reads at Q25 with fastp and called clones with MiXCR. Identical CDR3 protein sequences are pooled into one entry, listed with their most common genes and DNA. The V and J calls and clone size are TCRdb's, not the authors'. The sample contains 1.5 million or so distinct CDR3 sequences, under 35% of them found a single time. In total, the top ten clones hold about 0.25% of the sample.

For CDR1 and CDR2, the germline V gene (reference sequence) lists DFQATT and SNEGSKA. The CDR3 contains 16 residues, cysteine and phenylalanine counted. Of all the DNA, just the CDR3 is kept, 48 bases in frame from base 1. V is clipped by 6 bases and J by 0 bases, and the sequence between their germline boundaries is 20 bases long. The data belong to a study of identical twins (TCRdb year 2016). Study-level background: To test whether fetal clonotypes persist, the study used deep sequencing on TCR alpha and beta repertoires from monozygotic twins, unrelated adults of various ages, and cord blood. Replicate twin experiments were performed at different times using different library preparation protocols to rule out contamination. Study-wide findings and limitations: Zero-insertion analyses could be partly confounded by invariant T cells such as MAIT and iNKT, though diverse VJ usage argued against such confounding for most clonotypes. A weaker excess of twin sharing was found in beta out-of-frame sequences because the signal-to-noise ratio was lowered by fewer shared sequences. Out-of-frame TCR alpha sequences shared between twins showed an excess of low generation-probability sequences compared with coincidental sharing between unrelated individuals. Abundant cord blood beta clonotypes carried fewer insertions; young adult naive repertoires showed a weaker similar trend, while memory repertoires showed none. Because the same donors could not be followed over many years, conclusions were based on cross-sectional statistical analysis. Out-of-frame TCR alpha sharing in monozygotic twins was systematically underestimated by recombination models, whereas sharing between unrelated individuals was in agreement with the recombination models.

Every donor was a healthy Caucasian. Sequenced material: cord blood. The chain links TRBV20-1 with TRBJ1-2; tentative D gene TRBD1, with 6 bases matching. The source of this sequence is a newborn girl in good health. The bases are TGCAGTGCATTCCGGGACAAGGGGGTGACTAACTATGGCTACACCTTC. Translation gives CSAFRDKGVTNYGYTF.